Given below is one T cell receptor (beta chain) in context. Its antigen remains unknown. These data originate in a study of cytomegalovirus exposure and HLA in healthy donors. Findings and caveats of the study: Most TCR sequences were rare, but some public TCRs occurred in many donors. Researchers catalogued 160 or so TCR beta chains as cytomegalovirus-associated.

Data came from immunoSEQ multiplex PCR; TCRdb stores just in-frame clones and leaves some out. The repertoire holds tens of thousands of clones, with about 88% as singletons. Sequencing was carried out using PBMCs. This clonotype was obtained from a man between 18 and 29 years old in good health and CMV-seronegative.

Written as DNA, the CDR3 is TGTGCCAGCAGTTACTTACAGGAAGGTGGGGATCAGCCCCAGCATTTT. It specifies CASSYLQEGGDQPQHF. J is TRBJ1-5 and V is TRBV6-6; D might be TRBD1 (5 bases). The CDR3 has 16 amino acids. Trimming cost V 1 base and J 5 bases, with 15 bases left between them. Germline V gene lookup returns CDR1 MNHNY and CDR2 SVGAGI (reference sequence).